These 9 T cell receptor beta chains came from one sample sequenced in a study of breast tumors, draining lymph nodes, adjacent tissues. A single record per CDR3 protein comes from TCRdb applying MiXCR to the multiplex PCR reads. Of under 250,000 distinct CDR3 sequences in the sample, less than 40% were seen once. Samples came from axillary lymph nodes draining the breast cancer. Sequencing was carried out using axillary lymph node tissue. These receptor sequences come from a female donor with breast cancer. Some clones in this sample may be carry-over from other donors' samples.

In this sample, this clonotype turned up many times. This chain connects TRBV30 to TRBJ2-5; D not certain. Trimming removed 2 bases from V and 4 bases from J, with 5 bases in between. Per germline, CDR1 GTSNPN and CDR2 SVGIG (reference sequence). The CDR3 extends over 11 amino acids. CDR3 bases: TGTGCCTGGAGTTCATCAGAGACCCAGTACTTC. Amino acids: CAWSSSETQYF.

A word on this clonotype: Given a much more abundant clone one base away, this may be a read error. The chain joins TRBV18 to TRBJ2-3; D gene unclear. Per the germline V gene, CDR1 is KGHSH and CDR2 is LQKENI. Trimming shortened V by 0 bases and J by 4 bases, and 8 bases separated the two germline ends. The CDR3 has 14 amino acids. In nucleotides, the CDR3 is TGTGCCAGCTCACCACCGGGCAGCGCAGATACGCAGTATTTT. This sequence encodes CASSPPGSADTQYF.

This clonotype was observed at least ten times. This sequence joins TRBV11-3 and TRBJ1-5; no clear D gene. Germline lookup yields CDR1 SGHNT and CDR2 YENEEA. The CDR3 has 13 amino acids. Deletions cut 5 bases from V and 5 bases from J, with 10 bases between. In DNA form, the CDR3 reads TGTGCCAGCAGCCAAAACACCGATCAGCCCCAGCATTTT. Translated: CASSQNTDQPQHF.

This clonotype was counted many times. The chain links TRBV5-1 to TRBJ2-1, with D perhaps assigned TRBD1 or TRBD2 (5 bases each). The germline V gene has CDR1 SGHRS and CDR2 YFSETQ. The CDR3 contains 14 residues. The germline V and J ends were trimmed by 0 bases and 5 bases, with 9 bases remaining between them. The DNA of the CDR3 is TGCGCCAGCAGCTTGGGGGACCTCCACAATGAGCAGTTCTTC. As protein: CASSLGDLHNEQFF.

The rearrangement joins TRBV29-1 to TRBJ2-1, with D perhaps matching TRBD1 (5 bases). CDR1 and CDR2 (germline): SQVTM, ANQGSEA. This CDR3 has 15 residues. V was trimmed by 6 bases and J by 0 bases, leaving 15 bases between them. The CDR3 DNA reads as TGCAGCGTCTATGAAAGGGGTTCCTCCTACAATGAGCAGTTCTTC. Amino acid sequence: CSVYERGSSYNEQFF.

This clonotype was recorded a few times. A single base separates this from a much larger clone, so it may be a read error. V gene TRBV12-3 or TRBV12-4 combines with J gene TRBJ2-1; 8 bases map to TRBD1. The V gene end was trimmed by 4 bases and the J gene end by 6 bases; junction bases not matched to a gene: 5. The CDR3 spans 14 residues. For the CDR3, the DNA is TGTGCCAGCAGTTGCGACAGGGGTCCCAATGAGCAGTTCTTC. This codes for CASSCDRGPNEQFF.

As concerns this clonotype: A much larger clone lies one base from this, so it may be a read error. The chain combines TRBV5-8 with TRBJ1-4; D may be TRBD1 (5 bases). Trimming removed 4 bases from V and 8 bases from J, with 24 bases in between. From germline, CDR1 is SGHTS and CDR2 YDEGEE. The CDR3 runs to 17 residues. The CDR3 DNA sequence: TGTGCCAGCAGCCAAGATCTATCCCAGCAGGGTGGCGAAAAACTGTTTTTT. Translated: CASSQDLSQQGGEKLFF.

In its sample, this clonotype was seen many times. The chain has TRBV18 and TRBJ2-1; D is unclear. This CDR3 is 11 amino acids long. The V gene lost 6 bases and the J gene lost 9 bases, with 9 bases spanning the gap. Germline CDR1 is KGHSH and CDR2 is LQKENI. The chain's CDR3 is CASSLDPEQFF. DNA for the CDR3: TGTGCCAGCTCCTTGGACCCTGAGCAGTTCTTC.

This clonotype was counted only a few times. The chain joins TRBV28 to TRBJ2-7; 9 bases are shared with TRBD2. Unmatched junction bases numbered 10, after V lost 6 bases and J lost 7 bases. The CDR3 consists of 14 residues. Germline assignment: CDR1 MDHEN and CDR2 SYDVKM. This CDR3 is CASRDIAGVKEQYF. The CDR3 region has the DNA TGTGCCAGCAGGGACATAGCGGGAGTTAAGGAGCAGTACTTC. Filled out from reference TRBV28 and TRBJ2-7, the complete variable domain reads DVKVTQSSRYLVKRTGEKVFLECVQDMDHENMFWYRQDPGLGLRLIYFSYDVKMKEKGDIPEGYSVSREKKERFSLILESASTNQTSMYLCASRDIAGVKEQYFGPGTRLTVT.